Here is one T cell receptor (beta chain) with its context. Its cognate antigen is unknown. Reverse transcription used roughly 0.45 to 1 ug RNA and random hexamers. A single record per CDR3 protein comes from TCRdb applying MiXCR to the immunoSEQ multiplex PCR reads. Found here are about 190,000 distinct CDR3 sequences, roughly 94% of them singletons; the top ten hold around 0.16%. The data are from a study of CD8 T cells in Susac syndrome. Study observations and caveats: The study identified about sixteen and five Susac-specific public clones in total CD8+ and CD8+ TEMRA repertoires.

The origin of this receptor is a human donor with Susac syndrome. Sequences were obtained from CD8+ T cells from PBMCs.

Written as DNA, the CDR3 is TGTGCCAACCCCGGGAGTTCACACGAGCAGTACTTC. This encodes CANPGSSHEQYF. The chain is built from TRBV27 and TRBJ2-7, with D maybe TRBD2 (6 bases). The V gene lost 10 bases and the J gene lost 5 bases, with 15 bases spanning the gap. In germline, CDR1 is MNHEY, CDR2 SMNVEV (reference sequence). The CDR3 has 12 residues.